These 23 T cell receptor beta chains came from one sample sequenced in a study of T cells in women clearing cervical HPV infection. Method: immunoSEQ multiplex PCR; TCRdb's copy keeps in-frame clones and lacks some. The sample table includes about 23,000 clones. The source material was blood buffy coat. These receptors came from a woman between 18 and 70 years old with a cervical HPV16 infection that either progressed to CIN3+ or cleared (not recorded which).

As to this clone: The read comes to an end 3 residues before the CDR3 does, leaving the germline J gene to fill in the end. The chain carries TRBV20-1 and TRBJ1-5; 8 positions agree with TRBD1. V shed 0 bases and J 3 bases; nucleotides not matched to a gene: 7. The CDR3 extends over 16 amino acids. CDR1 is DFQATT, CDR2 SNEGSKA, per germline (reference sequence). CDR3 DNA (partial): TGCAGTGCTAGAGAACGGACAGGGACCCACAATCAGCCC. It translates to CSARERTGTHNQP. The CDR3 reads in full as CSARERTGTHNQPQHF.

Concerning this clone: The sequence runs out 3 residues before the end of the CDR3; the remainder is reconstructed from the germline J gene. The V and J genes are TRBV5-1 and TRBJ2-5, with D possibly TRBD1 on 6 matching bases. The CDR3 has 15 residues. Germline lookup yields CDR1 SGHRS and CDR2 YFSETQ. Between the trimmed V and J ends, which lost 0 bases and 5 bases, there was a span of 14 bases. CDR3 amino acids: CASSLDLTGMETQYF. CDR3 DNA (partial): TGCGCCAGCAGCTTGGACCTCACAGGGATGGAGACC.

The CDR3 sequence is CASSPLGTGATEAFF. The sequenced CDR3 bases are TGTGCCAGCAGTCCCTTGGGGACAGGGGCAACTGAA. This chain joins TRBV2 and TRBJ1-1, with 10 bases matching TRBD1. The sequence runs out 3 residues before the end of the CDR3; the remainder is reconstructed from the germline J gene. The germline gives CDR1 SNHLY, CDR2 FYNNEI. This CDR3 contains 15 residues. The junction had 8 bases not matched to a gene; V was cut back by 5 bases and J by 5 bases.

Comments on this clone: Read data end 3 residues before the CDR3 end; the end is taken from the germline J gene. The chain joins TRBV4-1 to TRBJ2-5; TRBD1 matches 7 bases. Looked up from germline, CDR1 is MGHRA and CDR2 is YSYEKL. V lost 1 base, J lost 3 bases, and 2 bases stayed unmatched. This CDR3 contains 14 residues. CDR3: CASSQATGEETQYF. The DNA read from the CDR3 is TGCGCCAGCAGCCAAGCAACAGGGGAAGAGACC.

For this clone: The read ends 3 residues early relative to the CDR3; the germline J gene fills the gap. The J gene is TRBJ2-2, the V gene TRBV18, with no clear D. Germline V lookup: CDR1 KGHSH, CDR2 LQKENI. Trimming removed 2 bases at V and 2 bases at J, with 6 bases between. The CDR3 length is 14 residues. The part of the CDR3 DNA that was read is TGTGCCAGCTCACCAGACTCCAACACCGGGGAG. Translated, it gives CASSPDSNTGE. The CDR3 in full is CASSPDSNTGELFF.

Notes on this clone: The CDR3 end lies 3 residues beyond the end of the read and is filled in from the germline J gene. The chain combines TRBV5-6 with TRBJ1-2; 7 bases agree with TRBD1. Unmatched junction bases numbered 6, after V lost 4 bases and J lost 3 bases. Germline V gene lookup returns CDR1 SGHDT and CDR2 YYEEEE. The CDR3 covers 14 residues. The CDR3 is CASSPRQGYYGYTF. The DNA read from the CDR3 is TGTGCCAGCAGCCCAAGACAGGGCTACTATGGC.

In regard to this clone: The read falls 3 residues short of the CDR3 end, and the missing part is taken from the germline J gene. The chain is built from TRBV29-1 and TRBJ2-5, with 15 positions matching TRBD2. Germline V CDR1 and CDR2: SQVTM, ANQGSEA. The CDR3 loop spans 16 amino acids. The junction had 12 bases not matched to a gene; V was cut back by 8 bases and J by 5 bases. The covered CDR3 bases are TGCAGCCCTTTCGGACTAGCGGGGGGGAATAGGGAGACC. It is translated as CSPFGLAGGNRET. The full CDR3 is CSPFGLAGGNRETQYF. Combining the CDR3 with reference TRBV29-1 and TRBJ2-5 gives the whole variable domain SAVISQKPSRDICQRGTSLTIQCQVDSQVTMMFWYRQQPGQSLTLIATANQGSEATYESGFVIDKFPISRPNLTFSTLTVSNMSPEDSSIYLCSPFGLAGGNRETQYFGPGTRLLVL.

Points on this clone: The read finishes 3 residues shy of the CDR3 end, and the germline J gene is used to complete it. The chain is built from TRBV27 and TRBJ1-6; possibly TRBD1 for D (6 bases). Germline CDR1 reads MNHEY; CDR2 reads SMNVEV (reference sequence). Trimming cost V 6 bases and J 4 bases, with 22 bases left between them. The CDR3 has 18 residues. CDR3 sequence: CASSTSFQGSSYNSPLHF. CDR3 bases read: TGTGCCAGCAGCACCTCTTTCCAGGGGTCTTCTTATAATTCACCC.

Points on this clone: The read comes to an end 3 residues before the CDR3 does, leaving the germline J gene to fill in the end. The chain has TRBV7-3 and TRBJ2-3; D remains unclear. The CDR3 totals 14 residues. Germline loops: CDR1 SGHTA, CDR2 FQGTGA. V lost 2 bases, J lost 1 base, and 7 bases lay in between. The CDR3 protein is CASSLSRGTDTQYF. CDR3 DNA (partial): TGTGCCAGCAGCTTATCTCGCGGCACAGATACG.

Concerning this clone itself: The read ends 3 residues shy of where the CDR3 ends; the end is completed using the germline J gene. The chain carries TRBV19 and TRBJ2-6; 9 nucleotides match TRBD1. The CDR3 contains 16 residues. V gave up 5 bases and J gave up 2 bases; unmatched junction bases: 4. Germline CDR1 LNHDA, CDR2 SQIVND (reference sequence). Incomplete CDR3 DNA: TGTGCCAGTAGTCCGAGGGACAGGGCTGGGGCCAACGTC. Its protein product is CASSPRDRAGANV. The CDR3 in its entirety is CASSPRDRAGANVLTF.

Regarding this clone: The read ends 3 residues early relative to the CDR3; the germline J gene fills the gap. The chain couples TRBV20-1 to TRBJ1-2; TRBD1 aligns across 7 bases. Germline CDR1 and CDR2: DFQATT and SNEGSKA (reference sequence). This CDR3 has 14 residues. J was trimmed by 3 bases and V by 1 base; bases with no gene match: 5. Here the CDR3 reads CSARGQGGHYGYTF. The sequenced CDR3 bases are TGCAGTGCTAGAGGACAGGGAGGACACTATGGC.

With regard to this clone: Read data end 3 residues before the CDR3 end; the end is taken from the germline J gene. This chain connects TRBV20-1 to TRBJ2-2; D not resolved. CDR1 and CDR2 (germline): DFQATT, SNEGSKA (reference sequence). This CDR3 region has 13 residues. The ends were cut back, 3 bases at V and 1 base at J, with 6 bases in the middle. CDR3 in amino acids: CSASLVNTGELFF. CDR3 bases read: TGCAGTGCTAGCCTAGTGAACACCGGGGAG.

About this clone itself: The observed sequence ends 3 residues before the CDR3 terminus, with the missing tail filled in from the germline J gene. V usage is TRBV29-1 and J usage is TRBJ2-5, with 8 nucleotides matching TRBD2. Germline CDR1 and CDR2: SQVTM and ANQGSEA. Trimming removed 4 bases from V and 4 bases from J; junction bases left unmatched: 8. The CDR3 has 14 residues. Incomplete CDR3 DNA: TGCAGCGTTGTAACTAGCGGATACGTAGAGACC. This sequence encodes CSVVTSGYVET. The whole CDR3 protein is CSVVTSGYVETQYF.

To note about this clone: The CDR3 is cut off 3 residues early in the read; its end comes from the germline J gene. The J gene is TRBJ2-7, the V gene TRBV19; 11 bases are a match to TRBD2. The germline gives CDR1 LNHDA, CDR2 SQIVND (reference sequence). This CDR3 comprises 14 residues. After removal of 4 bases from V and 6 bases from J, the junction contained 5 bases not matched to a gene. The CDR3: CASSTSGGLGEQYF. The DNA read from the CDR3 is TGTGCCAGTAGTACTAGCGGGGGGCTAGGCGAG.

Regarding this clone: The read ends 3 residues early relative to the CDR3; the germline J gene fills the gap. The chain links TRBV7-9 to TRBJ2-2; D not resolved. The CDR3 runs 11 residues. CDR1 is SEHNR, CDR2 FQNEAQ, per germline (reference sequence). The part of the CDR3 DNA that was read is TGTGCCAGCAGCTTATCTGAGGTG. Protein sequence: CASSLSEV. The CDR3 as a whole reads CASSLSEVLFF. Variable domain in full (rest from reference TRBV7-9 and TRBJ2-2): DTGVSQNPRHKITKRGQNVTFRCDPISEHNRLYWYRQTLGQGPEFLTYFQNEAQLEKSRLLSDRFSAERPKGSFSTLEIQRTEQGDSAMYLCASSLSEVLFFGEGSRLTVL.

A remark on this clone: The read halts 3 residues ahead of the CDR3 end, with the missing end drawn from the germline J gene. This chain joins TRBV4-1 and TRBJ2-7, with 15 nucleotides matching TRBD2. Trimming cost V 1 base and J 6 bases; bases outside gene matches: 7. Germline CDR1 MGHRA, CDR2 YSYEKL. This CDR3 region has 17 residues. The CDR3 protein is CASSQAGTSGRPCEQYF. Partial CDR3 DNA: TGCGCCAGCAGCCAAGCCGGGACTAGCGGGAGGCCGTGCGAG.

About this clone: With the read ending 3 residues before the CDR3 end, the germline J gene is used to fill in that end. The chain combines TRBV7-9 with TRBJ2-3; D might be TRBD2 (6 bases). The CDR3 is 15 amino acids. Per germline, CDR1 SEHNR and CDR2 FQNEAQ (reference sequence). V was clipped by 4 bases and J by 0 bases, with 11 bases between them. The CDR3 bases that were read are TGTGCCAGCAGCTCCCCGACTAGAAGCACAGATACG. This translates into CASSSPTRSTDT. The whole CDR3 protein is CASSSPTRSTDTQYF.

Worth noting for this clone: The read halts 3 residues ahead of the CDR3 end, with the missing end drawn from the germline J gene. This chain joins TRBV28 and TRBJ2-7; D is tentatively TRBD1 or TRBD2 (7 bases each). This CDR3 is 15 amino acids long. Trimming stripped 6 bases from V and 4 bases from J, with 19 bases between. Germline V gene sequence: CDR1 MDHEN, CDR2 SYDVKM. The CDR3 spells CASSSEGEGAYEQYF. Partial CDR3 DNA: TGTGCCAGCAGCTCAGAGGGGGAGGGGGCTTACGAG.

Remarks on this clone: Read sequence stops 3 residues before the CDR3 end, and the germline J gene provides the missing end. The rearrangement joins TRBV4-1 to TRBJ1-2, with D perhaps matching TRBD1 (6 bases). The CDR3 has 17 amino acids. Germline CDR1 is MGHRA and CDR2 is YSYEKL. V lost 1 base and J lost 7, with 22 bases in between. CDR3 sequence reads: CASSQGRVRGSSRGYTF. CDR3 DNA, as far as it was read: TGCGCCAGCAGCCAAGGTAGGGTCAGGGGTTCCTCCCGTGGC.

Worth noting for this clone: The missing CDR3 end, 3 residues past where the read stops, is filled in from the germline J gene. The chain has TRBV19 and TRBJ1-1; 8 nucleotides align to TRBD1. Losses at the gene ends were 4 bases for V and 5 bases for J; bases not matched to a gene: 6. CDR3 length: 14 amino acids. Germline assignment: CDR1 LNHDA and CDR2 SQIVND (reference sequence). Here the CDR3 reads CASSTGGGVTEAFF. The sequenced CDR3 bases are TGTGCCAGTAGTACAGGGGGCGGGGTGACTGAA.

Worth noting for this clone: The missing CDR3 end, 3 residues past where the read stops, is filled in from the germline J gene. The chain has TRBV6-2 or TRBV6-3 and TRBJ2-2, with D tentatively TRBD1 (5 bases). Germline CDR1 MNHEY, CDR2 SVGEGT. The CDR3 runs 13 residues. V lost 7 bases, J lost 7 bases, and 13 bases lay in between. This CDR3 is CASNRGPSGELFF. CDR3 DNA (partial): TGTGCCAGCAATAGGGGCCCGAGCGGGGAG.

To note about this clone: The CDR3 end is not reached by the read, which stops 3 residues before it; the germline J gene fills it in. V and J are TRBV5-1 and TRBJ2-3; possible D gene TRBD1, 6 bases. Germline V gene data show CDR1 as SGHRS and CDR2 as YFSETQ. This CDR3 comprises 15 residues. Deletions cut 0 bases from V and 2 bases from J, with 10 bases between. The CDR3 is CASSLGTVPTDTQYF. Partial CDR3 DNA: TGCGCCAGCAGCTTGGGGACAGTACCCACAGATACG.

Comments on this clone: Read sequence stops 3 residues before the CDR3 end, and the germline J gene provides the missing end. The chain is built from TRBV7-6 and TRBJ2-7; 10 bases fit TRBD2. V lost 5 bases, J lost 5 bases, and 9 bases stayed unmatched. Germline V lookup: CDR1 SGHVS, CDR2 FNYEAQ. The CDR3 has 15 amino acids. The sequenced part of the CDR3 DNA is TGTGCCAGCAGCCCCCGGACTAGCGGTCCCCACGAG. It yields the protein CASSPRTSGPHE. The CDR3 in full is CASSPRTSGPHEQYF. The entire variable domain, with the rest obtained from reference TRBV7-6 and TRBJ2-7, is as follows: GAGVSQSPRYKVTKRGQDVALRCDPISGHVSLYWYRQALGQGPEFLTYFNYEAQQDKSGLPNDRFSAERPEGSISTLTIQRTEQRDSAMYRCASSPRTSGPHEQYFGPGTRLTVT.